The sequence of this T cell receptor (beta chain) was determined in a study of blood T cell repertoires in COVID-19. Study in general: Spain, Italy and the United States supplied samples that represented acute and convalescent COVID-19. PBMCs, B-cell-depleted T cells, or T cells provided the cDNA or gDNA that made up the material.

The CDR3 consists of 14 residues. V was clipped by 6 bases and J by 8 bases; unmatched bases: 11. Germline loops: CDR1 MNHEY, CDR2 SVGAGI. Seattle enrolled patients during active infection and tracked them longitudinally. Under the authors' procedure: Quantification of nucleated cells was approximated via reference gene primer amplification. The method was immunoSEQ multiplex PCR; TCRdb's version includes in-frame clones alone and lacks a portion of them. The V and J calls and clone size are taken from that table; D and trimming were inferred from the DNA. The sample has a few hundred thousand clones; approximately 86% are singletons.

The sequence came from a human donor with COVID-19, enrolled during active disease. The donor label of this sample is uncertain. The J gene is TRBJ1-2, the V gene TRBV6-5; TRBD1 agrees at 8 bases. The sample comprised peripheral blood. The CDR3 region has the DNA TGTGCCAGCAGCTCGACAGGGGAAAAGGGGGGCTACACCTTC. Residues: CASSSTGEKGGYTF.